In this sample, the clone carrying this T cell receptor beta chain turned up many times. The data were obtained in a study of CD8 T cells in ankylosing spondylitis. TCRdb called the 5' RACE reads again in MiXCR, with one record for every CDR3 protein. The sample has tens of thousands of distinct CDR3 sequences, approximately 3% seen once; the top ten hold around 2.8%. The CDR3 spans 14 residues. Germline values: CDR1 SGDLS, CDR2 YYNGEE. Between the trimmed V and J ends, which lost 0 bases and 5 bases, there was a span of 11 bases. The clonotype originates from a male donor with ankylosing spondylitis or in good health (not recorded which). The specimen sequenced was blood, either unsorted or a sorted T cell fraction (not recorded which). The gene calls are TRBV9 and TRBJ2-5; weak D call: TRBD1 (6 bases). In nucleotides, the CDR3 is TGTGCCAGCAGCGTAGATGTGGGGGCCGAGACCCAGTACTTC. It yields the protein CASSVDVGAETQYF.